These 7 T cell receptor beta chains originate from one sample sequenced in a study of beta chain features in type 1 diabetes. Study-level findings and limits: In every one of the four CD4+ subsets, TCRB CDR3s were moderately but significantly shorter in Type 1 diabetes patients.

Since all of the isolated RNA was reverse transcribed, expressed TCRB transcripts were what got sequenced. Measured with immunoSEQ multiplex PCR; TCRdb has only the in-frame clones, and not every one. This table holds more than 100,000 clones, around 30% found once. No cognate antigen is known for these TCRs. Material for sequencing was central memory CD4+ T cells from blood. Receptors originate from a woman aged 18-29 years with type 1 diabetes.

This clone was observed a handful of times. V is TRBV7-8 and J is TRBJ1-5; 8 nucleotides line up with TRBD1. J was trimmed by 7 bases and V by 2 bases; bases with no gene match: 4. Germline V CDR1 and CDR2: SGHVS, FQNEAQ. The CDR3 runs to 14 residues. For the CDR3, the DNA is TGTGCCAGCAGCTTAAACAGGGGGGACCAGCCCCAGCATTTT. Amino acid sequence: CASSLNRGDQPQHF.

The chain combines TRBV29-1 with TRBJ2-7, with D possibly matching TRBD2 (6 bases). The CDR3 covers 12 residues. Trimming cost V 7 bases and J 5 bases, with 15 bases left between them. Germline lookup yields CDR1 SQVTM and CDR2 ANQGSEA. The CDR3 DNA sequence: TGCAGCGCCCGATTCCCGGGGGACGAGCAGTACTTC. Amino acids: CSARFPGDEQYF.

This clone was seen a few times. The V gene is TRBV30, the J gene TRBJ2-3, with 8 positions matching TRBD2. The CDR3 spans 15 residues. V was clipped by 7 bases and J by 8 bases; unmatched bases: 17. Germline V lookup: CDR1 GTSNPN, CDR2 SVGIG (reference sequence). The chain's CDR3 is CALSNRGRRSGTQYF. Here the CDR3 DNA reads TGTGCCTTATCTAACCGCGGGAGGAGGTCGGGTACGCAGTATTTT.

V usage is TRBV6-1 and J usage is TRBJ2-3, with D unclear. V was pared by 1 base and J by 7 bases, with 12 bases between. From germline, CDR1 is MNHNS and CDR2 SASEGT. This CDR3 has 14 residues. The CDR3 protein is CASSEVGLVNTQYF. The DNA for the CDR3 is TGTGCCAGCAGTGAAGTCGGGTTAGTTAATACGCAGTATTTT.

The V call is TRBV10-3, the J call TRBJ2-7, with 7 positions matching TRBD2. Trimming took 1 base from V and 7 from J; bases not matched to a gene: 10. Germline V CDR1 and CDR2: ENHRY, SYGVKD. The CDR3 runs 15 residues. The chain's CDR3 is CAISELGGEGTEQYF. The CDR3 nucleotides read TGTGCCATCAGTGAGTTGGGGGGGGAAGGAACGGAGCAGTACTTC.

CDR3 DNA: TGCGCCAGCAGCTTAGCTAGCCCCTACGAGCAGTACTTC. Encoded protein: CASSLASPYEQYF. The rearrangement joins TRBV5-1 to TRBJ2-7, with D possibly being TRBD2 (5 bases). This CDR3 region has 13 residues. Germline V gene sequence: CDR1 SGHRS, CDR2 YFSETQ. Between the trimmed V and J ends, which lost 2 bases and 2 bases, there was a span of 8 bases.

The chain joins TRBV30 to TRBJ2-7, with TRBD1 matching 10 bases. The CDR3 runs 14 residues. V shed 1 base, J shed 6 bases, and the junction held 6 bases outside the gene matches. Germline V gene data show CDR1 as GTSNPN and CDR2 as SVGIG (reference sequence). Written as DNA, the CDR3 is TGTGCCTGGAGTGCCGGGACAGGGGCGAGCGAGCAGTACTTC. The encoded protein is CAWSAGTGASEQYF.